The 30 T cell receptor beta chains below come from one sample, sequenced in a study of T cells after yellow fever vaccination. From the 5' RACE reads, TCRdb called clonotypes with MiXCR, one entry per CDR3 protein. The sample records some 600,000 distinct CDR3 sequences, around an eighth being singletons. The source was PBMCs, collected on the day of the yellow fever booster vaccination. The receptors shown here come from a man in his thirties or forties who received the YFV17D yellow fever vaccine.

This chain connects TRBV24-1 to TRBJ1-2, with D unclear. Trimming stripped 7 bases from V and 4 bases from J, with 12 bases between. The CDR3 runs 13 residues. Per germline, CDR1 KGHDR and CDR2 SFDVKD. The CDR3 sequence is CATSTTNFYGYTF. The CDR3 nucleotides are TGTGCCACCAGCACAACGAACTTCTATGGCTACACCTTC.

The table lists this clonotype with a few counts. The chain combines TRBV12-3 or TRBV12-4 with TRBJ2-1, with 7 positions matching TRBD2. The CDR3 has 15 amino acids. Trimming removed 1 base from V and 10 bases from J; junction bases left unmatched: 10. The CDR3 coding sequence is TGTGCCAGCAGTTTAGGCTTGAGTTGGGGAGGGGAGCAGTTCTTC. Its translation is CASSLGLSWGGEQFF.

This sequence joins TRBV14 and TRBJ2-2; the match to TRBD1 covers 7 bases. Germline CDR1 is SGHDN and CDR2 is FVKESK. The CDR3 extends over 14 amino acids. Unmatched junction bases numbered 4, after V lost 2 bases and J lost 7 bases. The CDR3: CASSQNRGIGELFF. The CDR3 DNA reads as TGTGCCAGCAGCCAAAACAGGGGCATCGGGGAGCTGTTTTTT.

This clonotype appeared a few times. One junction end does not reproduce the germline sequence, and a read error may be involved. V gene TRBV19 combines with J gene TRBJ1-4; D uncertain. Per the germline V gene, CDR1 is LNHDA and CDR2 is SQIVND (reference sequence). The CDR3 runs 12 residues. The CDR3 loop is CASSIGFRRIVF. DNA for the CDR3: TGTGCCAGTAGTATCGGATTTCGGAGAATTGTTTTT.

The chain uses TRBV4-3 and TRBJ2-2, with D maybe TRBD1 (6 bases). CDR3 length: 17 amino acids. Between the trimmed V and J ends, which lost 6 bases and 3 bases, there was a span of 20 bases. Germline-derived CDR1 and CDR2 are LGHNA and YSLEER. CDR3 loop: CASSREPGTTDTGELFF. For the CDR3, the DNA is TGCGCCAGCAGTAGGGAGCCCGGGACAACAGACACCGGGGAGCTGTTTTTT.

The sample holds many counts of this clonotype. This sequence joins TRBV19 and TRBJ2-2, with D uncertain. Germline V gives CDR1 LNHDA, CDR2 SQIVND (reference sequence). The V end was cut by 8 bases, the J end by 2 bases, with 15 bases between. This CDR3 is 15 amino acids long. CDR3 sequence: CASRNSPDNTGELFF. CDR3 coding DNA: TGTGCCAGTCGAAACTCCCCCGATAACACCGGGGAGCTGTTTTTT.

This clonotype has just a few counts. The chain has TRBV7-6 and TRBJ1-4; 7 positions agree with TRBD1. V lost 5 bases and J lost 3; bases outside the gene matches: 6. The CDR3 length is 15 residues. CDR1 and CDR2 (germline): SGHVS, FNYEAQ. The CDR3 nucleotides are TGTGCCAGCAGCCTTTCAGGGGGAGCTAATGAAAAACTGTTTTTT. Amino acid sequence: CASSLSGGANEKLFF.

The gene calls are TRBV12-3 or TRBV12-4 and TRBJ1-2; tentatively, D is TRBD1 (5 bases). V dropped 10 bases and J dropped 8 bases, with 20 bases sitting between them. This CDR3 is built from 13 residues. The CDR3 protein is CAIHPDGGMGYTF. DNA of the CDR3: TGTGCCATCCACCCGGACGGGGGGATGGGCTACACCTTC.

This sequence joins TRBV7-9 and TRBJ2-2; D is unclear. Per germline, CDR1 SEHNR and CDR2 FQNEAQ (reference sequence). Trimming stripped 0 bases from V and 6 bases from J, with 14 bases between. The CDR3 contains 16 residues. The CDR3 spells CASSLAAERTAGELFF. CDR3 in DNA: TGTGCCAGCAGCTTAGCGGCTGAACGCACGGCCGGGGAGCTGTTTTTT.

This chain connects TRBV20-1 to TRBJ2-3; TRBD2 is a possible D gene (6 bases). In germline, CDR1 is DFQATT, CDR2 SNEGSKA (reference sequence). This CDR3 spans 14 amino acids. V dropped 4 bases and J dropped 5 bases, with 16 bases sitting between them. CDR3 protein: CSAMAGPGGDTQYF. In nucleotides, the CDR3 is TGCAGTGCTATGGCGGGGCCCGGCGGAGATACGCAGTATTTT.

The rearrangement links TRBV19 to TRBJ2-7, with D possibly being TRBD1 or TRBD2 (5 bases each). Trimming left V 1 base short and J 2 bases short, with 15 bases between. The germline gives CDR1 LNHDA, CDR2 SQIVND (reference sequence). CDR3 length: 16 residues. CDR3 in amino acids: CASSIGGTAIPYEQYF. Here the CDR3 DNA reads TGTGCCAGTAGTATAGGTGGGACGGCCATCCCCTACGAGCAGTACTTC.

The gene calls are TRBV7-2 and TRBJ2-1; tentatively, D is TRBD2 (6 bases). The germline V gene encodes CDR1 SGHTA and CDR2 FQGNSA. The V gene lost 3 bases and the J gene lost 1 base, with 10 bases spanning the gap. The CDR3 is 15 amino acids. CDR3 sequence: CASSLFSGSYNEQFF. The DNA of the CDR3 is TGTGCCAGCAGCTTGTTTAGCGGATCCTACAATGAGCAGTTCTTC.

This clonotype was observed a few times. The J gene is TRBJ2-2, the V gene TRBV19; D not certain. The length of the CDR3 is 15 residues. Germline assignment: CDR1 LNHDA and CDR2 SQIVND (reference sequence). Trimming took off 7 bases at V and 1 base at J, with 13 bases between the two ends. The CDR3 reads CASTPLPLNTGELFF. The DNA of the CDR3 is TGTGCCAGTACCCCTTTGCCTCTGAACACCGGGGAGCTGTTTTTT.

This clonotype was counted a few times. The rearrangement links TRBV29-1 to TRBJ2-7; maybe TRBD1 (6 bases). Trimming stripped 5 bases from V and 4 bases from J, with 12 bases between. Looked up from germline, CDR1 is SQVTM and CDR2 is ANQGSEA. The CDR3 is 12 amino acids. The CDR3 sequence: CSVWTDSYEQYF. The CDR3 bases are TGCAGCGTTTGGACAGACTCTTACGAGCAGTACTTC.

This clonotype turned up a few times. This rearrangement joins TRBV27 to TRBJ1-2; D might be TRBD1 (6 bases). Germline CDR1 is MNHEY and CDR2 is SMNVEV (reference sequence). V was cut by 4 bases and J by 8 bases, with 17 bases left in between. This CDR3 has 14 residues. Written as DNA, the CDR3 is TGTGCCAGCAGTTCCCTGACAGGCCCCGGAGGCTACACCTTC. It yields the protein CASSSLTGPGGYTF.

This clonotype was seen more than once but under ten times. The chain joins TRBV18 to TRBJ2-1, with D possibly TRBD2 on 5 matching bases. CDR3 length: 18 amino acids. V lost 3 bases and J 1 base, leaving 19 bases between the germline ends. Germline V gene sequence: CDR1 KGHSH, CDR2 LQKENI. The CDR3 sequence is CASSPPFGGSSSYNEQFF. CDR3 bases: TGTGCCAGCTCACCCCCATTTGGTGGGAGTAGTTCCTACAATGAGCAGTTCTTC.

The chain links TRBV20-1 to TRBJ1-2; D uncertain. The CDR3 is made up of 11 amino acids. In germline, CDR1 is DFQATT, CDR2 SNEGSKA (reference sequence). DNA for the CDR3: TGCACCCCCTTTGACGGATATGGCTACACCTTC. Protein: CTPFDGYGYTF.

This chain links TRBV7-2 with TRBJ1-5; possibly TRBD1 for D (5 bases). CDR1 is SGHTA, CDR2 FQGNSA, per germline. The CDR3 loop spans 15 amino acids. The V end lost 2 bases, the J end lost 5 bases, and 13 bases lay between the germline ends. The CDR3 sequence is CASSLLGQTDQPQHF. The CDR3 region has the DNA TGTGCCAGCAGCTTATTAGGGCAGACAGATCAGCCCCAGCATTTT.

This clonotype was seen a handful of times. This chain connects TRBV7-3 to TRBJ1-3; D gene uncertain. The V end was cut by 2 bases, the J end by 4 bases, with 12 bases between. This CDR3 has 15 amino acids. Germline CDR1 reads SGHTA; CDR2 reads FQGTGA. The CDR3 coding sequence is TGTGCCAGCAGCTTATCAAGCGGAGGGGGAAACACCATATATTTT. This encodes CASSLSSGGGNTIYF.

This sequence joins TRBV2 and TRBJ1-5; no clear D. The V and J ends lost 11 bases and 2 bases respectively, with 16 bases between them. This CDR3 contains 14 residues. Per the germline V gene, CDR1 is SNHLY and CDR2 is FYNNEI. CDR3 loop: CASDPGGRNQPQHF. As DNA, the CDR3 is TGTGCCTCCGATCCGGGCGGACGCAATCAGCCCCAGCATTTT.

The CDR3 nucleotides read TGTGCCAGCAGCCGAAGAGTTTTTGAGCTGTTTTTT. It encodes CASSRRVFELFF. The V and J genes are TRBV5-6 and TRBJ2-2, with D uncertain. The CDR3 length is 12 residues. Trimming shortened V by 4 bases and J by 11 bases, and 12 bases separated the two germline ends. Germline-derived CDR1 and CDR2 are SGHDT and YYEEEE.

This clonotype was counted only a few times. V and J are TRBV25-1 and TRBJ2-3; 7 bases are shared with TRBD2. CDR3 length: 12 amino acids. Germline assignment: CDR1 MGHDK and CDR2 SYGVNS. Trimming removed 6 bases from V and 8 bases from J; junction bases left unmatched: 5. The CDR3 spells CASRTERGTQYF. The CDR3, as DNA: TGTGCCAGCAGGACTGAGCGGGGTACGCAGTATTTT. The variable domain in full, with the rest retrieved from reference TRBV25-1 and TRBJ2-3, is EADIYQTPRYLVIGTGKKITLECSQTMGHDKMYWYQQDPGMELHLIHYSYGVNSTEKGDLSSESTVSRIRTEHFPLTLESARPSHTSQYLCASRTERGTQYFGPGTRLTVL.

This chain uses TRBV7-9 with TRBJ1-4; 7 nucleotides agree with TRBD1. V shed 5 bases and J 11 bases; nucleotides not matched to a gene: 11. The CDR3 sequence is 14 residues long. Per germline, CDR1 SEHNR and CDR2 FQNEAQ (reference sequence). CDR3 in DNA: TGTGCCAGCAGCGGAACAGGGGCCGACTGGAAACTGTTTTTT. Its protein is CASSGTGADWKLFF.

The table lists this clonotype with many counts. The chain combines TRBV29-1 with TRBJ1-4; no definite D call. V was clipped by 1 base and J by 8 bases, with 2 bases between them. Germline values: CDR1 SQVTM, CDR2 ANQGSEA. This CDR3 region has 10 residues. The CDR3 DNA sequence: TGCAGCGTTGAAGGGGAAAAACTGTTTTTT. Protein sequence: CSVEGEKLFF.

This clonotype was found a few times. The gene calls are TRBV5-4 and TRBJ1-2, with D possibly TRBD1 on 5 matching bases. Trimming pared 4 bases from V and 4 bases from J, leaving 14 bases between. This CDR3 spans 14 amino acids. The germline V gene encodes CDR1 SGHNT and CDR2 YYREEE (reference sequence). CDR3 DNA sequence: TGTGCCAGCAGCGCCCGGGAGGGGACCTATGGCTACACCTTC. Amino acids: CASSAREGTYGYTF. Complete variable domain (other parts from reference TRBV5-4 and TRBJ1-2): ETGVTQSPTHLIKTRGQQVTLRCSSQSGHNTVSWYQQALGQGPQFIFQYYREEENGRGNFPPRFSGLQFPNYSSELNVNALELDDSALYLCASSAREGTYGYTFGSGTRLTVV.

This clonotype has a single count. The rearrangement joins TRBV12-3 or TRBV12-4 to TRBJ2-4; possibly TRBD1 for D (6 bases). V gave up 4 bases and J gave up 0 bases, with 13 bases separating them. The length of the CDR3 is 16 residues. CDR3 nucleotide sequence: TGTGCCAGCAGTTCCCAGGGGCGTCTAGCCAAAAACATTCAGTACTTC. Encoded protein: CASSSQGRLAKNIQYF.

The J gene is TRBJ2-1, the V gene TRBV5-4, with TRBD1 identical over 10 bases. This CDR3 comprises 22 residues. V shed 0 bases, J shed 3 bases, and the junction held 21 bases outside the gene matches. CDR1 is SGHNT, CDR2 YYREEE, per germline (reference sequence). The CDR3 spells CASSLGDRGNAGRAARYNEQFF. The CDR3, as DNA: TGTGCCAGCAGCTTGGGGGACAGGGGAAACGCCGGGAGGGCAGCGCGCTACAATGAGCAGTTCTTC.

The chain combines TRBV12-3 or TRBV12-4 with TRBJ2-2; D ambiguous. Trimming cost V 7 bases and J 2 bases, with 11 bases left between them. The CDR3 extends over 14 amino acids. Here the CDR3 reads CASTRLRNTGELFF. The CDR3 DNA follows: TGTGCCAGCACGCGGCTCAGAAACACCGGGGAGCTGTTTTTT.

The V gene is TRBV29-1, the J gene TRBJ2-2; D not resolved. The V and J ends lost 8 bases and 3 bases respectively, with 10 bases between them. The CDR3 runs to 12 residues. Germline V lookup: CDR1 SQVTM, CDR2 ANQGSEA. The CDR3 spells CSYFKDTGELFF. CDR3 nucleotides: TGCAGCTACTTCAAAGACACCGGGGAGCTGTTTTTT.

The DNA for the CDR3 is TGCAGTGCTAGCGGGGACAGCTACGAGCAGTACTTC. It is translated as CSASGDSYEQYF. V usage is TRBV20-1 and J usage is TRBJ2-7; 7 bases are a match to TRBD1. The CDR3 has 12 amino acids. Germline trimming cut 3 bases from V and 3 bases from J; bases unmatched to any gene: 2. Looked up from germline, CDR1 is DFQATT and CDR2 is SNEGSKA (reference sequence).